These 20 T cell receptor beta chains came from one sample sequenced in a study of shared clonotypes between healthy human individuals. CD8 cells regarded as naive lacked CD45RO, were positively chosen for CCR7, and omitted terminally differentiated effector memory CD45RA+ cells. The repertoire was sequenced with immunoSEQ multiplex PCR; TCRdb's copy has only in-frame clones and lacks some. In the table there are millions of clones, 93% of which are singletons. Sequenced: naive CD8+ T cells from PBMCs. All receptors derive from a man younger than 35 in good health. Some clones in this sample may be carry-over from other donors' samples.

This CDR3 reads CASSQARVDSSYNEQFF. The CDR3 DNA sequence: TGCGCCAGCAGCCAAGCTCGGGTAGACAGCTCCTACAATGAGCAGTTCTTC. The genes are TRBV4-1 and TRBJ2-1; possible D gene TRBD1, 5 bases. This CDR3 has 17 amino acids. With 1 base removed from V and 0 bases from J, the gap between germline ends came to 13 bases. Germline values: CDR1 MGHRA, CDR2 YSYEKL.

The CDR3 nucleotides read TGTGCCAGCAGAAGGGGGGACACTGAAGCTTTCTTT. This encodes CASRRGDTEAFF. V is TRBV7-8 and J is TRBJ1-1, with TRBD1 as a possible D gene (6 bases). CDR1 is SGHVS and CDR2 is FQNEAQ in the germline V gene. V lost 6 bases to trimming and J lost 3 bases, with 8 bases between them. The length of the CDR3 is 12 residues.

The chain joins TRBV9 to TRBJ2-1; D uncertain. Deletions cut 1 base from V and 8 bases from J, with 7 bases between. CDR1 is SGDLS and CDR2 is YYNGEE in the germline V gene. The CDR3 has 12 amino acids. CDR3 sequence reads: CASSVSMYEQFF. The CDR3 DNA sequence: TGTGCCAGCAGCGTATCTATGTATGAGCAGTTCTTC.

The chain couples TRBV4-2 to TRBJ2-1; D unclear. This CDR3 has 15 residues. Germline assignment: CDR1 LGHNA and CDR2 YNFKEQ. Trimming pared 3 bases from V and 3 bases from J, leaving 12 bases between. The CDR3 protein is CASSQELDGYNEQFF. The CDR3 bases are TGTGCCAGCAGCCAGGAGCTTGACGGCTACAATGAGCAGTTCTTC.

As regards this clone: Other DNA sequences within the sample encode an identical CDR3. The chain employs TRBV7-9 and TRBJ1-1; possible D gene TRBD1, 6 bases. CDR1 is SEHNR, CDR2 FQNEAQ, per germline (reference sequence). CDR3 length equals 12 residues. Between the trimmed V and J ends, which lost 5 bases and 7 bases, there was a span of 11 bases. The CDR3 spells CASSQGQNEAFF. CDR3 DNA sequence: TGTGCCAGCAGCCAAGGACAGAATGAAGCTTTCTTT. The full variable domain, completed using reference TRBV7-9 and TRBJ1-1, is DTGVSQNPRHKITKRGQNVTFRCDPISEHNRLYWYRQTLGQGPEFLTYFQNEAQLEKSRLLSDRFSAERPKGSFSTLEIQRTEQGDSAMYLCASSQGQNEAFFGQGTRLTVV.

The count of this clone is one. The chain combines TRBV7-9 with TRBJ2-2, with 16 bases identical to TRBD2. The CDR3 loop spans 17 amino acids. Germline lookup yields CDR1 SEHNR and CDR2 FQNEAQ (reference sequence). V lost 6 bases to trimming and J lost 0 bases; unmatched junction nucleotides: 1. CDR3 coding DNA: TGTGCCAGCAGGGGACTAGCGGGAGGGCCGAACACCGGGGAGCTGTTTTTT. It is translated as CASRGLAGGPNTGELFF. Full variable domain (outside the CDR3, taken from reference TRBV7-9 and TRBJ2-2): DTGVSQNPRHKITKRGQNVTFRCDPISEHNRLYWYRQTLGQGPEFLTYFQNEAQLEKSRLLSDRFSAERPKGSFSTLEIQRTEQGDSAMYLCASRGLAGGPNTGELFFGEGSRLTVL.

The rearrangement uses TRBV7-3 and TRBJ2-7, with a weak D call TRBD1 (6 bases). The ends were cut back, 4 bases at V and 2 bases at J, with 9 bases in the middle. The germline gives CDR1 SGHTA, CDR2 FQGTGA. The CDR3 runs 13 residues. The DNA of the CDR3 is TGTGCCAGCAGCTGGGACACCGCCTACGAGCAGTACTTC. Its translation is CASSWDTAYEQYF.

This rearrangement joins TRBV2 to TRBJ2-5, with TRBD2 matching over 9 bases. The CDR3 has 17 residues. The V gene end was trimmed by 7 bases and the J gene end by 1 base; junction bases not matched to a gene: 13. The germline V gene has CDR1 SNHLY and CDR2 FYNNEI. Written as DNA, the CDR3 is TGTGCCAGCATTACGTGGCCAGCGGGAGGAACCCAAGAGACCCAGTACTTC. It yields the protein CASITWPAGGTQETQYF.

The chain is built from TRBV29-1 and TRBJ1-1; 12 bases are a match to TRBD1. CDR1 and CDR2 (germline): SQVTM, ANQGSEA. CDR3 length equals 16 residues. V gave up 3 bases and J gave up 0 bases; unmatched junction bases: 5. The CDR3 sequence: CSVEEGQGALNTEAFF. For the CDR3, the DNA is TGCAGCGTTGAGGAGGGACAGGGGGCACTGAACACTGAAGCTTTCTTT.

In this sample, this clone turned up once. This chain links TRBV30 with TRBJ2-7; D gene uncertain. The ends were cut back, 1 base at V and 4 bases at J, with 14 bases in the middle. Germline V gene lookup returns CDR1 GTSNPN and CDR2 SVGIG (reference sequence). The CDR3 contains 14 residues. The CDR3 loop reads CAWSDIGLSYEQYF. For the CDR3, the DNA is TGTGCCTGGAGTGATATAGGTTTAAGTTACGAGCAGTACTTC.

J is TRBJ2-1 and V is TRBV5-6; 11 nucleotides agree with TRBD2. This CDR3 has 16 residues. The germline CDR1 and CDR2 sequences are SGHDT and YYEEEE. The V gene end was trimmed by 1 base and the J gene end by 4 bases; junction bases not matched to a gene: 4. The CDR3 DNA follows: TGTGCCAGCAGCTTGCTCGGGACTAGCGGTTACAATGAGCAGTTCTTC. Protein: CASSLLGTSGYNEQFF.

This rearrangement joins TRBV2 to TRBJ2-3, with a tentative D call TRBD2 (5 bases). V was cut by 5 bases and J by 0 bases, with 18 bases left in between. Germline V gene sequence: CDR1 SNHLY, CDR2 FYNNEI. The CDR3 totals 17 residues. The CDR3 sequence: CASSTFEGGRSTDTQYF. The DNA of the CDR3 is TGTGCCAGCAGTACATTTGAGGGCGGAAGAAGCACAGATACGCAGTATTTT. Looking up the rest from reference TRBV2 and TRBJ2-3 gives the full variable domain: EPEVTQTPSHQVTQMGQEVILRCVPISNHLYFYWYRQILGQKVEFLVSFYNNEISEKSEIFDDQFSVERPDGSNFTLKIRSTKLEDSAMYFCASSTFEGGRSTDTQYFGPGTRLTVL.

The chain couples TRBV6-6 to TRBJ1-1; the D is unclear. Germline lookup yields CDR1 MNHNY and CDR2 SVGAGI (reference sequence). Trimming took off 0 bases at V and 1 base at J, with 12 bases between the two ends. The CDR3 covers 16 residues. This CDR3 is CASSYSDGPRNTEAFF. CDR3 DNA sequence: TGTGCCAGCAGTTACTCAGACGGACCGAGGAACACTGAAGCTTTCTTT.

V and J are TRBV15 and TRBJ2-1, with TRBD1 matching over 8 bases. From germline, CDR1 is LNHNV and CDR2 YYDKDF (reference sequence). V gave up 3 bases and J gave up 2 bases; unmatched junction bases: 3. This CDR3 has 15 residues. The CDR3 DNA reads as TGTGCCACCAGCAGGGACAGGGATACCTACAATGAGCAGTTCTTC. Residues: CATSRDRDTYNEQFF.

The rearrangement uses TRBV7-9 and TRBJ1-1, with D unclear. Trimming pared 5 bases from V and 0 bases from J, leaving 10 bases between. This CDR3 contains 14 residues. Germline CDR1 is SEHNR and CDR2 is FQNEAQ (reference sequence). The CDR3 spells CASSRGPLNTEAFF. The CDR3, as DNA: TGTGCCAGCAGCCGGGGTCCCCTGAACACTGAAGCTTTCTTT.

A word on this clone: Other DNA sequences of this sample code for an identical CDR3. The rearrangement uses TRBV10-1 and TRBJ2-3, with D perhaps assigned TRBD1 or TRBD2 (5 bases each). The V end lost 3 bases, the J end lost 0 bases, and 10 bases lay between the germline ends. Germline V gene data show CDR1 as WNHNN and CDR2 as SYGVQD (reference sequence). The CDR3 totals 15 residues. The CDR3 here is CASSDGGSSTDTQYF. In nucleotides, the CDR3 is TGCGCCAGCAGTGATGGGGGATCTAGCACAGATACGCAGTATTTT.

In regard to this clone: Other DNA sequences in this sample translate to the same CDR3. The chain employs TRBV19 and TRBJ2-7, with D maybe TRBD1 (6 bases). Trimming left V 5 bases short and J 3 bases short, with 8 bases between. The CDR3 consists of 12 residues. Germline values: CDR1 LNHDA, CDR2 SQIVND (reference sequence). The CDR3 DNA follows: TGTGCCAGTAGTTTGACAGGCTACGAGCAGTACTTC. Translating gives CASSLTGYEQYF.

The chain combines TRBV19 with TRBJ2-7, with a possible D match to TRBD2 (8 bases). The CDR3 covers 17 residues. V lost 4 bases and J 2 bases, leaving 21 bases between the germline ends. Per germline, CDR1 LNHDA and CDR2 SQIVND (reference sequence). CDR3 in amino acids: CASSSGTVSGTPYEQYF. The CDR3 DNA sequence: TGTGCCAGTAGTAGCGGGACAGTTAGCGGGACCCCCTACGAGCAGTACTTC.

This clone occurred a few times. Other DNA sequences from this sample encode an identical CDR3 as well. The J gene is TRBJ2-1, the V gene TRBV4-3; TRBD2 agrees at 8 bases. The V and J ends lost 3 bases and 7 bases, in that order; junction bases with no gene match: 2. The CDR3 covers 13 residues. Germline V gene sequence: CDR1 LGHNA, CDR2 YSLEER. The CDR3 DNA reads TGCGCCAGCAGCCAGGGACTAGAAAATGAGCAGTTCTTC. It specifies CASSQGLENEQFF.

This chain connects TRBV6-5 to TRBJ1-6; a weak D match, TRBD1 (5 bases). This CDR3 region has 14 residues. V was cut by 0 bases and J by 11 bases, with 11 bases left in between. From germline, CDR1 is MNHEY and CDR2 SVGAGI. In DNA, the CDR3 is TGTGCCAGCAGTTACTCAGAGGGGCAGGCACCCCTCCACTTT. This codes for CASSYSEGQAPLHF.